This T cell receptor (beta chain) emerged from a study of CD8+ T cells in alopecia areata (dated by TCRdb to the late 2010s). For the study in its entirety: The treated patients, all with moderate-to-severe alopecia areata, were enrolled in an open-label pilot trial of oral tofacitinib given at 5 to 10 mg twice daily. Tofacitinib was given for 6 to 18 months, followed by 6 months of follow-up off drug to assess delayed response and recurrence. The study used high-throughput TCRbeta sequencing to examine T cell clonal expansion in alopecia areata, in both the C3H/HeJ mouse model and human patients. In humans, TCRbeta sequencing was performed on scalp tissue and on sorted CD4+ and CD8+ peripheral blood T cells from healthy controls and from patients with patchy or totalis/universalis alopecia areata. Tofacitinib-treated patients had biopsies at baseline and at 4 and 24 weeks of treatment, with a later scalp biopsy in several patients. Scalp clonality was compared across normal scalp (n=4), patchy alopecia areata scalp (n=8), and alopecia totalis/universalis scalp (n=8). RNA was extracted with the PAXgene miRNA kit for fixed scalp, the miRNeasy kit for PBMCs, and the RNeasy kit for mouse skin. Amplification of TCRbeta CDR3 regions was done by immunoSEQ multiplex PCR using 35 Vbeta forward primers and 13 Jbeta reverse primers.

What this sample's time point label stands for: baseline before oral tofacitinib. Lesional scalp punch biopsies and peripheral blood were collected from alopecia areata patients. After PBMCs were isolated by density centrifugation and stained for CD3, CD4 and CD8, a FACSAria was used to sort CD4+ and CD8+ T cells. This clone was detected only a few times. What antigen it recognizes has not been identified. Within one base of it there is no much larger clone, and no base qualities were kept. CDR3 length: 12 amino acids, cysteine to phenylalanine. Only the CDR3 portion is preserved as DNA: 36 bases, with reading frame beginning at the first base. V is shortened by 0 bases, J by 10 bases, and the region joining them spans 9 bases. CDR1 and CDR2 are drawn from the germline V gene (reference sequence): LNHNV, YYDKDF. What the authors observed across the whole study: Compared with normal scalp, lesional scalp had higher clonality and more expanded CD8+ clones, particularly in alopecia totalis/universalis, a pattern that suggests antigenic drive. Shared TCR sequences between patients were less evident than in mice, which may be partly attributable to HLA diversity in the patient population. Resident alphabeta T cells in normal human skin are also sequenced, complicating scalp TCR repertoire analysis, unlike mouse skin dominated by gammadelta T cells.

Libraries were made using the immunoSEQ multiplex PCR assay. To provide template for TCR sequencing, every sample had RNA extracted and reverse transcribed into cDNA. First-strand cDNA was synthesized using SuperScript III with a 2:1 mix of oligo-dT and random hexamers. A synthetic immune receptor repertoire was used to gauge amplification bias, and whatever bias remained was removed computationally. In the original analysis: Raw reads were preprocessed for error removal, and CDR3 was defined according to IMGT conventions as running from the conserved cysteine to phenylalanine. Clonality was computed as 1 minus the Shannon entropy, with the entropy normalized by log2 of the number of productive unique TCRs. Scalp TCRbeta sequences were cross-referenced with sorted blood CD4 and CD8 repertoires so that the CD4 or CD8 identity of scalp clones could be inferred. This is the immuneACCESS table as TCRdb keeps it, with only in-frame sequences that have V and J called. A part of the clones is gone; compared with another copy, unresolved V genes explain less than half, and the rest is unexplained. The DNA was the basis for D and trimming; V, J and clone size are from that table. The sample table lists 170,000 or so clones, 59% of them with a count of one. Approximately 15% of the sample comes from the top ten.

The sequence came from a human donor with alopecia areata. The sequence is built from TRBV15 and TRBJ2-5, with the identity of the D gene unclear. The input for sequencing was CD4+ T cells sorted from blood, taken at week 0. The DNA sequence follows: TGTGCCACCAGCAGAGAAGGCCTGGACCAGTACTTC. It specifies CATSREGLDQYF. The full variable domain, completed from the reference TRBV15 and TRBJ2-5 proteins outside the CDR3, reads DAMVIQNPRYQVTQFGKPVTLSCSQTLNHNVMYWYQQKSSQAPKLLFHYYDKDFNNEADTPDNFQSRRPNTSFCFLDIRSPGLGDTAMYLCATSREGLDQYFGPGTRLLVL.